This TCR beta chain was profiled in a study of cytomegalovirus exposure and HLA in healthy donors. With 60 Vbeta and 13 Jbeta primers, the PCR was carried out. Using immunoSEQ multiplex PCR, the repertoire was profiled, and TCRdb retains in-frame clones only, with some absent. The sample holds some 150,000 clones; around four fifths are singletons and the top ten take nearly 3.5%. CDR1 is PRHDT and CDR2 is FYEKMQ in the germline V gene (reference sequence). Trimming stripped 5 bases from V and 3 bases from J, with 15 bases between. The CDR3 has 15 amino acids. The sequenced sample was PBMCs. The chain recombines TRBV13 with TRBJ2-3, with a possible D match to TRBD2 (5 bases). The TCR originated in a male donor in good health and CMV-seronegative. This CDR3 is CASSNREWRTDTQYF. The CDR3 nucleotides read TGTGCCAGCAGCAACCGGGAATGGCGAACAGATACGCAGTATTTT.